The 7 T cell receptor beta chains in this list originate from one sample, sequenced in a study of regulatory T cells in long-lasting Graves disease. The time point denotes: newly diagnosed GD, antithyroid drugs for less than 3 months. RNA isolated from PBMCs was used to make the TCR library. Building of the TCR beta libraries involved iRepertoire HTBI primers and Arm-PCR of CDR3 regions. TCRdb itself ran the multiplex PCR reads through MiXCR, one entry per CDR3 protein. The repertoire holds 350,000 to 550,000 distinct CDR3 sequences, with 12% to 15% as singletons. These data also formed part of another study, on T cells in Graves' hyperthyroidism and ophthalmopathy.

Sample: peripheral blood mononuclear cells (PBMCs), taken at new diagnosis, from a patient treated with antithyroid drugs. These receptor sequences come from a woman aged 50 to 65 with Graves disease.

In its sample, this clonotype was seen many times. The V call is TRBV28, the J call TRBJ1-4; D is undetermined. The CDR3 spans 14 residues. Germline V gene data show CDR1 as MDHEN and CDR2 as SYDVKM. Trimming removed 3 bases at V and 0 bases at J, with 5 bases between. The CDR3 region is CASSFGATNEKLFF. DNA for the CDR3: TGTGCCAGCAGTTTCGGCGCAACTAATGAAAAACTGTTTTTT.

Comments on this clonotype: Germline is not matched at one junction end, which may reflect a read error. This rearrangement joins TRBV7-3 to TRBJ1-5; D ambiguous. The CDR3 sequence is 13 residues long. Looked up from germline, CDR1 is SGHTA and CDR2 is FQGTGA. CDR3 region: CASSLTMNQPQHF. The CDR3 DNA reads TGTGCCAGCAGCCTAACAATGAATCAGCCCCAGCATTTT.

This clonotype has a count of ten or more. The chain has TRBV12-3 or TRBV12-4 and TRBJ1-1; D perhaps matches TRBD1 (6 bases). The germline V and J ends were trimmed by 5 bases and 1 base, with 11 bases remaining between them. The CDR3 spans 14 residues. CDR3 DNA sequence: TGTGCCAGCAGTAGACTACAGGGGAACACTGAAGCTTTCTTT. Protein sequence: CASSRLQGNTEAFF.

At least ten counts were recorded for this clonotype. V gene TRBV2 combines with J gene TRBJ2-3; D may be TRBD2 (5 bases). V shed 7 bases and J shed 3 bases, with 11 bases lying between them. The CDR3 covers 13 residues. Germline lookup yields CDR1 SNHLY and CDR2 FYNNEI. The CDR3 here is CASIRDATDTQYF. CDR3 coding DNA: TGTGCCAGCATACGGGATGCAACAGATACGCAGTATTTT.

The V gene is TRBV4-1, the J gene TRBJ2-7; D is possibly TRBD2 (6 bases). The V gene's germline CDR1 is MGHRA and CDR2 YSYEKL. With 4 bases removed from V and 2 bases from J, the gap between germline ends came to 15 bases. This CDR3 has 15 amino acids. CDR3 amino acids: CASSPRLVGTYEQYF. CDR3 DNA sequence: TGCGCCAGCAGCCCTCGACTAGTAGGCACCTACGAGCAGTACTTC.

This clonotype was observed at least ten times. The chain employs TRBV6-1 and TRBJ2-1, with TRBD2 matching 12 bases. V dropped 6 bases and J dropped 4; count of bases not matched to a gene: 4. CDR1 and CDR2 from the germline V gene are MNHNS and SASEGT. The CDR3 sequence is 15 residues long. The CDR3, as DNA: TGTGCCAGCAGCGGGACTAGCGGGTATTACAATGAGCAGTTCTTC. The encoded protein is CASSGTSGYYNEQFF.

The chain links TRBV27 to TRBJ2-5; D possibly corresponds to TRBD1 (5 bases). V was cut by 0 bases and J by 5 bases, with 10 bases left in between. Germline CDR1 reads MNHEY; CDR2 reads SMNVEV (reference sequence). The CDR3 runs 14 residues. This chain's CDR3 is CASSLSGRAETQYF. The CDR3 DNA reads as TGTGCCAGCAGTTTATCGGGCAGGGCTGAGACCCAGTACTTC.